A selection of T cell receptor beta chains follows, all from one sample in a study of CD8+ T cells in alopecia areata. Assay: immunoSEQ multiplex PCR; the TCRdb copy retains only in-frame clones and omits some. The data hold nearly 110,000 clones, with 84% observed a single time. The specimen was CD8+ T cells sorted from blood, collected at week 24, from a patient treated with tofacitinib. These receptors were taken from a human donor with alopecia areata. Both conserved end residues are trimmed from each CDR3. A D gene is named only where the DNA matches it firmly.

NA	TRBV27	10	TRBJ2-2	ASSPLAGELF
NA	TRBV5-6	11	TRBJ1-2	ASSPGGGYGYT
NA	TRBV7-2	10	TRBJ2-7	ASSLRDYEQY
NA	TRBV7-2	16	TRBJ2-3	ASSLGVGRHAPTDTQY
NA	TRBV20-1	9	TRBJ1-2	SARVGGGYT
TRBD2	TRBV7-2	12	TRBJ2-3	VAGGPGDTDTQY
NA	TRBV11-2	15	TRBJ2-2	ASSLDRWAMNTGELF
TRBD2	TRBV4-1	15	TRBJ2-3	ASSFGLAGGRTDTQY
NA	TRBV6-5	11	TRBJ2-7	ASSYSGPVEQY
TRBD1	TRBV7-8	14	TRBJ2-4	ASSSNTGQGAGIQY
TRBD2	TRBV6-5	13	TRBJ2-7	ASSYEAGATYEQY
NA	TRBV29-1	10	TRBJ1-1	SVTGGGTEAF
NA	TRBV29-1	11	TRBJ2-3	SVERWEGDTQY